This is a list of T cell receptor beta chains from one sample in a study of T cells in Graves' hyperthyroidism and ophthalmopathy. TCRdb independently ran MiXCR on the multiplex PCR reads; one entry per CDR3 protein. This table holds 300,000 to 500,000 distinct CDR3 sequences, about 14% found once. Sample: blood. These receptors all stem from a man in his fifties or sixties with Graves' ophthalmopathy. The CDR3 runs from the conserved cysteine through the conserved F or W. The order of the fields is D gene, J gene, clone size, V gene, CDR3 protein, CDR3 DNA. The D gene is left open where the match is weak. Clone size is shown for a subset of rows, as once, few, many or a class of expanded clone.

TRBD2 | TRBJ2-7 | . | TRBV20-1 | CSPSMTSGRWEQYF | TGCAGTCCCTCCATGACTAGCGGCCGTTGGGAGCAGTACTTC
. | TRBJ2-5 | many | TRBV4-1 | CASSHRGLETQYF | TGCGCCAGCAGCCACCGGGGTTTGGAGACCCAGTACTTC
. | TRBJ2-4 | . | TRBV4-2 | CASSPWTGSAKNIQYF | TGTGCCAGCAGCCCCTGGACTGGTTCAGCCAAAAACATTCAGTACTTC
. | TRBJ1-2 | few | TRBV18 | CASLPSPGNYGYTF | TGTGCCAGCTTGCCGAGCCCGGGGAACTATGGCTACACCTTC
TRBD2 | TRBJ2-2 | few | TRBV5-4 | CASSLAAGGLTGELFF | TGTGCCAGCAGCTTGGCGGCGGGAGGTCTAACCGGGGAGCTGTTTTTT
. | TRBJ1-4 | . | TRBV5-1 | CASSLDLATNEKLFF | TGCGCCAGCAGCTTGGATCTCGCAACTAATGAAAAACTGTTTTTT
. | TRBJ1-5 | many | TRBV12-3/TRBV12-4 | CASSALGNQPQHF | TGTGCCAGCAGTGCGCTCGGCAATCAGCCCCAGCATTTT
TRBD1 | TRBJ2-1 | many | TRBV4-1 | CASSQEYRGVYNEQFF | TGCGCCAGCAGCCAGGAATACAGGGGGGTCTACAATGAGCAGTTCTTC
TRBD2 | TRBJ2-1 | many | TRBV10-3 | CAIRTGTSGQSYNEQFF | TGTGCCATCAGAACCGGGACTAGCGGGCAATCCTACAATGAGCAGTTCTTC
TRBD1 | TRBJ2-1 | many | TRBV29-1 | CSALRDRGNNEQFF | TGCAGCGCACTCCGGGACAGGGGAAACAATGAGCAGTTCTTC
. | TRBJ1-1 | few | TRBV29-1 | CSVDRRGTNTEAFF | TGCAGCGTTGATAGGAGGGGAACGAACACTGAAGCTTTCTTT
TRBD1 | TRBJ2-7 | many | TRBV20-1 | CSASSRDSLYEQYF | TGCAGTGCCAGCTCCCGGGACAGCCTTTACGAGCAGTACTTC
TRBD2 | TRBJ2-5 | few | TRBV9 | CASSLIAGSQETQYF | TGTGCCAGCAGTCTTATAGCGGGTAGCCAAGAGACCCAGTACTTC
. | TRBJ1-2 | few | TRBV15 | CATSRDKAGIYGYTF | TGTGCCACCAGCAGAGACAAGGCAGGAATCTATGGCTACACCTTC
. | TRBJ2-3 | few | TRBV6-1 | CATEVLVTDTQYF | TGTGCCACCGAGGTTCTGGTCACAGATACGCAGTATTTT
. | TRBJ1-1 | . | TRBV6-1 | CASRRTVSEAFF | TGTGCCAGCAGGAGGACAGTTTCTGAAGCTTTCTTT
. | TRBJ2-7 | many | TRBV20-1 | CSAPGPSSYEQYF | TGCAGTGCTCCCGGGCCGAGCTCCTACGAGCAGTACTTC
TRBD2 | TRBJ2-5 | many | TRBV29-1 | CSVHISGRTYQETQYF | TGCAGCGTACACATCAGCGGGAGGACGTACCAAGAGACCCAGTACTTC
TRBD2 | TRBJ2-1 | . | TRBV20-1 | CSARDGGSGRAGQFF | TGCAGTGCTAGAGATGGGGGTAGCGGGAGGGCGGGGCAGTTCTTC
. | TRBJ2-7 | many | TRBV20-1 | CSARPDGIYEQYF | TGCAGTGCTAGACCGGACGGGATATACGAGCAGTACTTC
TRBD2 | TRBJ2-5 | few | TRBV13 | CASSLGLAEHYETQYF | TGTGCCAGCAGCTTAGGGCTAGCGGAGCACTATGAGACCCAGTACTTC
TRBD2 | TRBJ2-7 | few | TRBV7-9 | CASSLKGAGGHEQYF | TGTGCCAGCAGCTTAAAAGGAGCGGGAGGCCATGAGCAGTACTTC
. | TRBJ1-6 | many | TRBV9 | CASSVGYRGSPLHF | TGTGCCAGCAGCGTAGGCTATCGGGGATCACCCCTCCACTTT
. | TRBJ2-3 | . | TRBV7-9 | CASSNYGDTQYF | TGTGCCAGCAGCAATTATGGAGATACGCAGTATTTT
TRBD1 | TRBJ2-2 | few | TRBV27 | CASRPNRGTNTGELFF | TGTGCCAGCAGGCCGAACAGGGGGACTAACACCGGGGAGCTGTTTTTT
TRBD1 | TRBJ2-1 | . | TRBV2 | CASSLQGPGTIDEQFF | TGTGCCAGCAGCTTACAGGGGCCAGGGACAATCGATGAGCAGTTCTTC
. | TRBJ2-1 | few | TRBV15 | CATSWGAGLYNEQFF | TGTGCCACCAGCTGGGGGGCAGGGCTCTACAATGAGCAGTTCTTC
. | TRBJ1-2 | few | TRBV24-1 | CATSDLRTGGYTF | TGTGCCACCAGTGATCTACGGACGGGTGGCTACACCTTC